The entry that follows covers one T cell receptor beta chain sequence. Trimming shortened V by 9 bases and J by 2 bases, and 14 bases separated the two germline ends. The germline V gene has CDR1 SGHRS and CDR2 YFSETQ. The CDR3 consists of 13 residues. This sample is part of a study of control samples from healthy donors and cancer patients. Sequencing was performed with immunoSEQ multiplex PCR; in TCRdb, only in-frame clones are kept and a portion is missing. The data show over 150,000 clones, with roughly 94% seen just once and 11% to 15% held by the top ten. This sequence originates from a man in his 60s with colorectal cancer. Material: PBMCs. This chain uses TRBV5-1 with TRBJ1-1, with TRBD1 as a possible D gene (5 bases). This CDR3 reads CATRPGGNTEAFF. CDR3 bases: TGCGCCACACGCCCTGGGGGTAACACTGAAGCTTTCTTT.